Sequencing of this T cell receptor (beta chain) was carried out in a study of cytomegalovirus exposure and HLA in healthy donors. To note about this clone: What it binds is unknown.

The PCR used 60 Vbeta and 13 Jbeta primers. The data were produced by immunoSEQ multiplex PCR, yet TCRdb's version contains in-frame clones alone and is incomplete. The table lists under 200,000 clones, 81% of them singletons. The CDR3 spans 15 residues. General study results and limits: Rare TCR sequences predominated, though certain public TCRs were found in many donors. Later, an analysis showed that TCR beta chains associated with HLA were more clonally expanded than others that were equally common. TCR beta chain V- and J-gene trimming was linked, in a later analysis, to a missense variant in DCLRE1C.

This chain joins TRBV21-1 and TRBJ1-1; the table calls TRBD1, which could not be checked here. TRBV21-1 is assigned pseudogene status. The source is a man aged 50-60 years in good health and CMV-seropositive. The material sequenced was PBMCs. CDR3: CASSYPRAGFTEAFF. In DNA form, the CDR3 reads TGTGCCAGCAGCTATCCCCGGGCAGGGTTCACTGAAGCTTTCTTT.